Sequencing of this T cell receptor beta chain was carried out in a study of shared clonotypes between healthy human individuals. Once extracted for a subset, genomic DNA was divided evenly among several immunoSEQ plates. Method: immunoSEQ multiplex PCR; TCRdb's copy keeps in-frame clones and lacks some. This sample has fewer than 1.8 million clones; around 98.5% occur once, and the top ten carry roughly 0.36%. CDR3 size: 14 residues. Between the trimmed V and J ends, which lost 2 bases and 8 bases, there was a span of 13 bases. In germline, CDR1 is SGHTA, CDR2 FQGTGA. The receptor was isolated from a man younger than 45 in good health. The chain employs TRBV7-3 and TRBJ2-1, with D unclear. The sequenced sample consisted of naive CD4+ T cells sorted from blood. Subset defined: CD45RA+ positively selected. CDR3 sequence (DNA): TGTGCCAGCAGCTTATCGGCAGGCCGGGATGAGCAGTTCTTC. Its protein is CASSLSAGRDEQFF.